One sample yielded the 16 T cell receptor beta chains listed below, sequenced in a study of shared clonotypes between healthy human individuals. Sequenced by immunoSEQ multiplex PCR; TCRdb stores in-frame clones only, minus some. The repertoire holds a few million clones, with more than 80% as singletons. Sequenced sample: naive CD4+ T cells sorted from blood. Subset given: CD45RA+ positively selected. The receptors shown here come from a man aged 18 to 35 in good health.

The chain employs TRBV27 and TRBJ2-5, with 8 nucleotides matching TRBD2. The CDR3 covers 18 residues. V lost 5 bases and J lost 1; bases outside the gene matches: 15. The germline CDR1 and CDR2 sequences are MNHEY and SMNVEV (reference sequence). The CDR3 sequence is CASSPPRGGGTRQETQYF. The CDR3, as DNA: TGTGCCAGCAGTCCCCCCCGGGGCGGGGGGACCCGCCAAGAGACCCAGTACTTC.

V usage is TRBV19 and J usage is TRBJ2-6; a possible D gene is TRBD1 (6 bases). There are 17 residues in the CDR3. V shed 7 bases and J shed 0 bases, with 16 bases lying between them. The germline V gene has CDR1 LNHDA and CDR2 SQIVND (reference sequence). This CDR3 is CASTRQDASSGANVLTF. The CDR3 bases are TGTGCCAGTACCAGACAGGACGCAAGCTCTGGGGCCAACGTCCTGACTTTC.

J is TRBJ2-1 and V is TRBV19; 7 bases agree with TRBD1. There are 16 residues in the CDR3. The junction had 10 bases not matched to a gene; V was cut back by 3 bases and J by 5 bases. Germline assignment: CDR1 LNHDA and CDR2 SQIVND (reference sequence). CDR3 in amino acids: CASSIPDRNANNEQFF. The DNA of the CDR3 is TGTGCCAGTAGTATCCCGGACAGGAACGCCAACAATGAGCAGTTCTTC. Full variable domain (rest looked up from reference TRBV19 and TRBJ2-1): DGGITQSPKYLFRKEGQNVTLSCEQNLNHDAMYWYRQDPGQGLRLIYYSQIVNDFQKGDIAEGYSVSREKKESFPLTVTSAQKNPTAFYLCASSIPDRNANNEQFFGPGTRLTVL.

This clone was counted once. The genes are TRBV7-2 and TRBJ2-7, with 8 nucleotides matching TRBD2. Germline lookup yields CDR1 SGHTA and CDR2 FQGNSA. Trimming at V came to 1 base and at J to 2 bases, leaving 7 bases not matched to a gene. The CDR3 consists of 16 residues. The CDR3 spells CASSLVAGGGTYEQYF. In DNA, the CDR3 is TGTGCCAGCAGCTTAGTCGCGGGGGGCGGGACCTACGAGCAGTACTTC.

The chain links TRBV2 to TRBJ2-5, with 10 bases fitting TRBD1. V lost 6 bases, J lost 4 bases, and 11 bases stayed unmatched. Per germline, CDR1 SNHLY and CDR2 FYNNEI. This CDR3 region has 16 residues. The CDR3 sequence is CASRDREGQGRETQYF. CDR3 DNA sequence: TGTGCCAGCAGAGACCGGGAGGGACAGGGGAGAGAGACCCAGTACTTC.

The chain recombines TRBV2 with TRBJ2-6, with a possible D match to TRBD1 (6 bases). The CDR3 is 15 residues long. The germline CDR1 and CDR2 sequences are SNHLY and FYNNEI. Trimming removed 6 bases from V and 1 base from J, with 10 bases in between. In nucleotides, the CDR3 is TGTGCCAGCAGGGATACAGGGTCTGGGGCCAACGTCCTGACTTTC. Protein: CASRDTGSGANVLTF.

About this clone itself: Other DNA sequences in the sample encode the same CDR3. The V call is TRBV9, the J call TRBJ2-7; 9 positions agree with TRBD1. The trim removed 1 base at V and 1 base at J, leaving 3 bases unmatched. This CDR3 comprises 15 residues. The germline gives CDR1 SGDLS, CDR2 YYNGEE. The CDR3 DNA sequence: TGTGCCAGCAGCGTATCGGGACAGGGTTCCTACGAGCAGTACTTC. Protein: CASSVSGQGSYEQYF.

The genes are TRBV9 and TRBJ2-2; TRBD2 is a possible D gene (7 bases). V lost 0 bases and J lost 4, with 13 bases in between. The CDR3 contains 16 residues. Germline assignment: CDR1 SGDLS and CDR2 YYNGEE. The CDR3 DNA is TGTGCCAGCAGCGTAGGGGCAGGGGAGGGCACCGGGGAGCTGTTTTTT. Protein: CASSVGAGEGTGELFF.

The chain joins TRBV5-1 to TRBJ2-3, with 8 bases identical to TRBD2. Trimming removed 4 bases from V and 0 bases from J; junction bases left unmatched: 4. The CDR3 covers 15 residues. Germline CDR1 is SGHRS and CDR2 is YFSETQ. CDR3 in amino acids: CASSPKRGSTDTQYF. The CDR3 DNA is TGCGCCAGCAGCCCTAAGCGGGGGAGCACAGATACGCAGTATTTT.

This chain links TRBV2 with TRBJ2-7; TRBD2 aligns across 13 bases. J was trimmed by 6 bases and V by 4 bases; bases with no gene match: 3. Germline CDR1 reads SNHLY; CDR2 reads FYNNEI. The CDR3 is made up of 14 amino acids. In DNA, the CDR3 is TGTGCCAGCAGTGGGGGACTAGCGGGAATCGAGCAGTACTTC. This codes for CASSGGLAGIEQYF.

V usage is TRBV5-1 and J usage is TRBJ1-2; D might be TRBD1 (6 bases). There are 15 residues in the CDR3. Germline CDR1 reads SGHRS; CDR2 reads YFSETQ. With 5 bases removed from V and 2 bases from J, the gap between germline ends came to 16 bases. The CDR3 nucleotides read TGCGCCAGCAGGCTTACCTTAACAGGGAACTATGGCTACACCTTC. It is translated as CASRLTLTGNYGYTF. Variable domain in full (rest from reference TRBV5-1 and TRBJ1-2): KAGVTQTPRYLIKTRGQQVTLSCSPISGHRSVSWYQQTPGQGLQFLFEYFSETQRNKGNFPGRFSGRQFSNSRSEMNVSTLELGDSALYLCASRLTLTGNYGYTFGSGTRLTVV.

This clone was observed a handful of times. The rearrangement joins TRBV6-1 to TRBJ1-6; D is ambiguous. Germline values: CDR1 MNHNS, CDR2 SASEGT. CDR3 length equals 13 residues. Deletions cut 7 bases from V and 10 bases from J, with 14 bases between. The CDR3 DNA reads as TGTGCCAGCATCCTCGGGCTCGGGTCACCCCTCCACTTT. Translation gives CASILGLGSPLHF.

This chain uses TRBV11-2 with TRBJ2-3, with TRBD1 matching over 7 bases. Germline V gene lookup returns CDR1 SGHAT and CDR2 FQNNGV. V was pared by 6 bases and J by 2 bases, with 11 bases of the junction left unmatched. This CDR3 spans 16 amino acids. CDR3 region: CASSPIRGFATDTQYF. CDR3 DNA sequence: TGTGCCAGCAGTCCTATCAGGGGGTTCGCCACAGATACGCAGTATTTT.

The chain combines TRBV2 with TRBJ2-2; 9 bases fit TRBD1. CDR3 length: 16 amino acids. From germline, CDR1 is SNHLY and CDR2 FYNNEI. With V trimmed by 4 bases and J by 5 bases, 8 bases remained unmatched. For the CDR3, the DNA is TGTGCCAGCAGTGCAAACAGGGGGCTAAATACCGGGGAGCTGTTTTTT. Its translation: CASSANRGLNTGELFF.

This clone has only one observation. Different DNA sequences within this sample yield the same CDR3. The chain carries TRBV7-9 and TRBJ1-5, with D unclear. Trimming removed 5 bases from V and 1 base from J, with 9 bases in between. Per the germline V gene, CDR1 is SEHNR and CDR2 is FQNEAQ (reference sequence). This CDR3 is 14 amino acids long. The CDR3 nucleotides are TGTGCCAGCAGCCCCAGTAAGAGCAATCAGCCCCAGCATTTT. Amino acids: CASSPSKSNQPQHF.

Here the CDR3 reads CASSRGTGEEKLFF. The CDR3 coding sequence is TGTGCCAGCAGTCGAGGGACAGGGGAAGAAAAACTGTTTTTT. This chain uses TRBV6-5 with TRBJ1-4, with TRBD1 identical over 10 bases. Germline V gene sequence: CDR1 MNHEY, CDR2 SVGAGI. V lost 5 bases and J lost 8; bases outside the gene matches: 5. This CDR3 is 14 amino acids long.